This T cell receptor (beta chain) comes out of a study of early T cells in non-severe SARS-CoV-2 infection. Study-wide background: The sequenced material was bulk RNA from unsorted whole blood, and its chains were unpaired. Study-wide results and limits: A preference for anti-spike CD8 responses marked VDJdb matching, which missed private and CD4 specificities.

J was trimmed by 0 bases and V by 1 base; bases with no gene match: 5. Germline CDR1 reads MNHNS; CDR2 reads SASEGT. The CDR3 extends over 17 amino acids. This clonotype was seen a few times. Its specificity is not known. The library protocol tagged individual cDNA molecules with unique molecular identifiers. MiXCR, applied by TCRdb to the 5' RACE reads, yields one record per CDR3 protein. The data show tens of thousands of distinct CDR3 sequences, roughly 5.3% seen once. V is TRBV6-1 and J is TRBJ2-3, with 9 bases identical to TRBD2. The clonotype originates from an adult who was a healthcare worker with PCR-confirmed SARS-CoV-2 infection or an uninfected control (not recorded which). The sample taken for sequencing was whole blood. The CDR3 nucleotides are TGTGCCAGCAGTGAAGTAGTTAGCGGGGGAAGCACAGATACGCAGTATTTT. Protein: CASSEVVSGGSTDTQYF.